This entry features one T cell receptor (beta chain) sequence. Its antigen remains unidentified. This entry comes from a study of a mutant IDH1 vaccine in newly diagnosed glioma. Across the study: Antecedent treatment encompassed radiotherapy, temozolomide, or their combination; the majority received both. Broader study findings: Overall, 90% to 95% of patients had vaccine-induced immune responses.

Indicated time point: week 35, safety follow-up. Vaccination comprised doses that each held 300 ug of mutant IDH1 20-mer peptide, plus topical imiquimod. New WHO grade 3 or 4 astrocytomas that were IDH1-mutant and ATRX-lost had been found in donors. Germline V gene lookup returns CDR1 MGHDK and CDR2 SYGVNS. CDR3 length: 15 amino acids. Trimming at V came to 2 bases and at J to 5 bases, leaving 5 bases not matched to a gene. Produced via immunoSEQ multiplex PCR; TCRdb's table is partial and in-frame only. This table holds tens of thousands of clones, around 84% found once. This TCR came from a man younger than 40 with glioma. This sample comprised PBMCs, obtained from a glioma patient whose treatment included an IDH1 peptide vaccine. The chain has TRBV25-1 and TRBJ2-5; 10 bases fit TRBD1. CDR3 protein: CASSERDRGFETQYF. The CDR3 DNA sequence: TGTGCCAGCAGTGAAAGGGACAGGGGATTTGAGACCCAGTACTTC.